This entry lists 29 T cell receptor beta chains sequenced from one sample in a study of T cell responses to AZD1222 COVID-19 vaccine. The method was immunoSEQ multiplex PCR; TCRdb's version includes in-frame clones alone and lacks a portion of them. This repertoire shows tens of thousands of clones, over 85% found once; its top ten account for 3.5% to 5%. Sequencing was performed on peripheral blood, taken on day 0 of AZD1222 vaccination. Receptors originate from an adult in good health.

This sequence joins TRBV6-5 and TRBJ2-7; 7 nucleotides align to TRBD2. The V gene end was trimmed by 2 bases and the J gene end by 2 bases; junction bases not matched to a gene: 3. This CDR3 comprises 14 residues. Germline values: CDR1 MNHEY, CDR2 SVGAGI. Here the CDR3 DNA reads TGTGCCAGCAGTTACCAAGCGGGGACCTACGAGCAGTACTTC. This translates into CASSYQAGTYEQYF.

DNA for the CDR3: TGTGCCTGGAGTGTTGGCCGCTCCTACAATGAGCAGTTCTTC. Protein sequence: CAWSVGRSYNEQFF. The chain recombines TRBV30 with TRBJ2-1; the D is unclear. Germline V gene lookup returns CDR1 GTSNPN and CDR2 SVGIG (reference sequence). V was trimmed by 0 bases and J by 0 bases, leaving 6 bases between them. The CDR3 loop spans 14 amino acids. Based on the CDR3 plus reference TRBV30 and TRBJ2-1, the full variable domain is SQTIHQWPATLVQPVGSPLSLECTVEGTSNPNLYWYRQAAGRGLQLLFYSVGIGQISSEVPQNLSASRPQDRQFILSSKKLLLSDSGFYLCAWSVGRSYNEQFFGPGTRLTVL.

This chain joins TRBV19 and TRBJ1-6; D is ambiguous. CDR3 length: 13 residues. V was pared by 6 bases and J by 0 bases, with 3 bases between. Germline V CDR1 and CDR2: LNHDA, SQIVND (reference sequence). The CDR3 bases are TGTGCCAGTAGCAGCTCCTATAATTCACCCCTCCACTTT. It specifies CASSSSYNSPLHF.

The chain uses TRBV23-1 and TRBJ1-4; unclear D gene. TRBV23-1 is labeled an ORF, and its function is uncertain. CDR3 size: 15 residues. Deletions cut 0 bases from V and 0 bases from J, with 5 bases between. DNA for the CDR3: TGCGCCAGCAGTCAATCCACAGCAACTAATGAAAAACTGTTTTTT. This sequence encodes CASSQSTATNEKLFF.

This sequence joins TRBV5-4 and TRBJ2-5; the match to TRBD1 covers 7 bases. The CDR3 runs 14 residues. CDR1 is SGHNT, CDR2 YYREEE, per germline (reference sequence). The J segment lost 2 bases and the V segment lost 3 bases, leaving 4 bases of the junction unmatched. In nucleotides, the CDR3 is TGTGCCAGCAGCTCGGGACAGTTACAAGAGACCCAGTACTTC. It codes for CASSSGQLQETQYF. Using reference TRBV5-4 and TRBJ2-5 for the parts outside the CDR3, the full variable domain is ETGVTQSPTHLIKTRGQQVTLRCSSQSGHNTVSWYQQALGQGPQFIFQYYREEENGRGNFPPRFSGLQFPNYSSELNVNALELDDSALYLCASSSGQLQETQYFGPGTRLLVL.

The chain carries TRBV19 and TRBJ2-1, with a weak D call TRBD1 (6 bases). The CDR3 length is 16 residues. Germline V gives CDR1 LNHDA, CDR2 SQIVND (reference sequence). V was trimmed by 4 bases and J by 8 bases, leaving 21 bases between them. The CDR3 is CASSTGVGFLRDEQFF. DNA of the CDR3: TGTGCCAGTAGTACAGGGGTCGGATTCCTACGGGATGAGCAGTTCTTC. The full variable domain, with the rest looked up from reference TRBV19 and TRBJ2-1, is DGGITQSPKYLFRKEGQNVTLSCEQNLNHDAMYWYRQDPGQGLRLIYYSQIVNDFQKGDIAEGYSVSREKKESFPLTVTSAQKNPTAFYLCASSTGVGFLRDEQFFGPGTRLTVL.

This clone came up once. The chain has TRBV10-3 and TRBJ2-7; D not resolved. This CDR3 is 14 amino acids long. Trimming pared 3 bases from V and 0 bases from J, leaving 9 bases between. The germline CDR1 and CDR2 sequences are ENHRY and SYGVKD. In DNA form, the CDR3 reads TGTGCCATCAGTGACCACTCGAGCTCCTACGAGCAGTACTTC. It translates to CAISDHSSSYEQYF.

This chain uses TRBV7-3 with TRBJ2-2; D may be TRBD1 or TRBD2 (6 bases each). In germline, CDR1 is SGHTA, CDR2 FQGTGA. The ends were cut back, 1 base at V and 2 bases at J, with 11 bases in the middle. The CDR3 spans 16 residues. The CDR3 nucleotides read TGTGCCAGCAGCTTAATGGGGGGCTCTAACACCGGGGAGCTGTTTTTT. This sequence encodes CASSLMGGSNTGELFF.

CDR3 in amino acids: CASSASNDYGYTF. The DNA of the CDR3 is TGCGCCAGCAGCGCCTCCAACGACTATGGCTACACCTTC. The rearrangement joins TRBV5-1 to TRBJ1-2, with unresolved D. Germline V lookup: CDR1 SGHRS, CDR2 YFSETQ. The germline V and J ends were trimmed by 4 bases and 3 bases, with 10 bases remaining between them. This CDR3 spans 13 amino acids.

The chain carries TRBV13 and TRBJ2-3, with D hard to call. V was pared by 5 bases and J by 6 bases, with 6 bases between. Germline V gene data show CDR1 as PRHDT and CDR2 as FYEKMQ (reference sequence). The CDR3 covers 11 residues. For the CDR3, the DNA is TGTGCCAGCAGCGTCGGTGATACGCAGTATTTT. Amino acid sequence: CASSVGDTQYF.

This clone was observed once. The chain combines TRBV12-3 or TRBV12-4 with TRBJ2-1, with 8 nucleotides matching TRBD2. The junction had 7 bases not matched to a gene; V was cut back by 10 bases and J by 5 bases. This CDR3 comprises 13 residues. The chain's CDR3 is CATGGGPNNEQFF. The CDR3 DNA follows: TGTGCCACCGGGGGGGGCCCAAACAATGAGCAGTTCTTC.

The chain carries TRBV11-3 and TRBJ1-3; 8 bases line up with TRBD1. CDR1 SGHNT and CDR2 YENEEA come from the germline V gene. The CDR3 consists of 17 residues. The junction had 7 bases not matched to a gene; V was cut back by 0 bases and J by 3 bases. The CDR3: CASSLDDRGVRGNTIYF. CDR3 coding DNA: TGTGCCAGCAGCTTAGATGACAGGGGTGTTCGTGGAAACACCATATATTTT.

The V and J genes are TRBV5-1 and TRBJ1-1, with 9 nucleotides matching TRBD1. After removal of 4 bases from V and 1 base from J, the junction contained 11 bases not matched to a gene. Germline CDR1 and CDR2: SGHRS and YFSETQ. The CDR3 has 17 residues. The DNA for the CDR3 is TGCGCCAGCAGCCCCAGCGAACAGGGGGCCCGGAACACTGAAGCTTTCTTT. This encodes CASSPSEQGARNTEAFF. Combining the CDR3 with reference TRBV5-1 and TRBJ1-1 gives the whole variable domain KAGVTQTPRYLIKTRGQQVTLSCSPISGHRSVSWYQQTPGQGLQFLFEYFSETQRNKGNFPGRFSGRQFSNSRSEMNVSTLELGDSALYLCASSPSEQGARNTEAFFGQGTRLTVV.

The V gene is TRBV4-2, the J gene TRBJ1-4; TRBD1 is a possible D gene (5 bases). Germline CDR1 is LGHNA and CDR2 is YNFKEQ. The CDR3 runs 15 residues. V lost 3 bases and J lost 2, with 10 bases in between. The CDR3: CASSQGTATNEKLFF. CDR3 in DNA: TGTGCCAGCAGCCAGGGGACGGCGACTAATGAAAAACTGTTTTTT.

The chain joins TRBV3-1 (or the pseudogene TRBV3-2) to TRBJ2-1; 10 nucleotides match TRBD1. The V segment lost 1 base and the J segment 7 bases; nucleotides outside the gene matches: 4. Looked up from germline, CDR1 is LGHDT and CDR2 is YNNKEL (reference sequence). This CDR3 is built from 15 residues. The CDR3 DNA sequence: TGTGCCAGCAGCCAAGCTGGACAGGGGGATAATGAGCAGTTCTTC. As protein: CASSQAGQGDNEQFF.

V usage is TRBV3-1 (or the pseudogene TRBV3-2) and J usage is TRBJ1-5, with a possible D match to TRBD1 (6 bases). This CDR3 is 18 amino acids long. Germline V CDR1 and CDR2: LGHDT, YNNKEL (reference sequence). The V end was cut by 0 bases, the J end by 3 bases, with 18 bases between. The CDR3 DNA reads as TGTGCCAGCAGCCAAGATTTGTTGGGGGGCAGGGACAATCAGCCCCAGCATTTT. It yields the protein CASSQDLLGGRDNQPQHF.

This clone was recorded only once. The gene calls are TRBV11-3 and TRBJ2-7, with 8 nucleotides matching TRBD2. The CDR3 is made up of 14 amino acids. V was clipped by 1 base and J by 3 bases; unmatched bases: 2. The germline CDR1 and CDR2 sequences are SGHNT and YENEEA. CDR3 DNA sequence: TGTGCCAGCAGCTTAGGACGGGAGGGCTACGAGCAGTACTTC. This sequence encodes CASSLGREGYEQYF.

V gene TRBV7-8 combines with J gene TRBJ2-7, with D possibly matching TRBD2 (6 bases). Per germline, CDR1 SGHVS and CDR2 FQNEAQ. V shed 1 base and J shed 2 bases, with 15 bases lying between them. The CDR3 loop spans 16 amino acids. In DNA, the CDR3 is TGTGCCAGCAGCTTAGTCCGCGGCGGGAACGCCTACGAGCAGTACTTC. Its translation is CASSLVRGGNAYEQYF.

The rearrangement joins TRBV5-6 to TRBJ1-5; weak D call: TRBD1 (6 bases). CDR3 length: 15 amino acids. V was cut by 2 bases and J by 4 bases, with 13 bases left in between. Germline CDR1 and CDR2: SGHDT and YYEEEE. The CDR3 reads CASSLYGTTNQPQHF. The CDR3 DNA sequence: TGTGCCAGCAGCTTATATGGGACAACTAATCAGCCCCAGCATTTT.

The chain employs TRBV9 and TRBJ1-4, with TRBD1 matching 7 bases. CDR3 length: 14 residues. The germline CDR1 and CDR2 sequences are SGDLS and YYNGEE. V was clipped by 4 bases and J by 8 bases; unmatched bases: 8. The CDR3 protein is CASSPRDSEEKLFF. The CDR3 DNA sequence: TGTGCCAGCAGCCCACGGGACAGCGAGGAAAAACTGTTTTTT.

The rearrangement links TRBV3-1 (or the pseudogene TRBV3-2) to TRBJ1-1, with TRBD1 matching over 7 bases. The V gene end was trimmed by 4 bases and the J gene end by 0 bases; junction bases not matched to a gene: 5. Per germline, CDR1 LGHDT and CDR2 YNNKEL (reference sequence). The CDR3 is 15 amino acids. In DNA, the CDR3 is TGTGCCAGCAGCCTGGGGACAGTTATGAACACTGAAGCTTTCTTT. Translated: CASSLGTVMNTEAFF.

The chain is built from TRBV6-6 and TRBJ2-7; no clear D gene. Trimming took off 2 bases at V and 5 bases at J, with 7 bases between the two ends. The germline CDR1 and CDR2 sequences are MNHNY and SVGAGI (reference sequence). The CDR3 consists of 12 residues. CDR3 sequence: CASSYLLDEQYF. In DNA form, the CDR3 reads TGTGCCAGCAGTTACCTGCTGGACGAGCAGTACTTC.

V and J are TRBV11-2 and TRBJ1-6, with D unresolved. Germline loops: CDR1 SGHAT, CDR2 FQNNGV. The CDR3 contains 18 residues. Trimming took 0 bases from V and 10 from J, leaving 22 bases between them. The CDR3 DNA follows: TGTGCCAGCAGCTTAGATAGGACCGGTTCGGGGAGGCGGTCACCCCTCCACTTT. It is translated as CASSLDRTGSGRRSPLHF.

The chain combines TRBV20-1 with TRBJ2-5; D unclear. CDR3 length equals 14 residues. With 3 bases removed from V and 0 bases from J, the gap between germline ends came to 11 bases. CDR1 is DFQATT, CDR2 SNEGSKA, per germline (reference sequence). DNA for the CDR3: TGCAGTGCTAGTTTATCAGCGTACCAAGAGACCCAGTACTTC. Translating gives CSASLSAYQETQYF.

DNA for the CDR3: TGTGCCAGCAGTGAACTGGGGACAGACTCCTACGAGCAGTACTTC. Translated, it gives CASSELGTDSYEQYF. The chain couples TRBV6-1 to TRBJ2-7; 7 positions match TRBD1. The CDR3 is made up of 15 amino acids. V was pared by 2 bases and J by 0 bases, with 4 bases of the junction left unmatched. The V gene's germline CDR1 is MNHNS and CDR2 SASEGT.

The gene calls are TRBV10-3 and TRBJ1-6, with D tentatively TRBD1 (5 bases). Trimming pared 0 bases from V and 10 bases from J, leaving 19 bases between. The CDR3 has 17 residues. Germline assignment: CDR1 ENHRY and CDR2 SYGVKD. For the CDR3, the DNA is TGTGCCATCAGTGAGTCAGCCCCCCAGGTCGGGGGGTCACCCCTCCACTTT. Translating gives CAISESAPQVGGSPLHF.

The chain employs TRBV5-5 and TRBJ1-2, with D tentatively TRBD1 (6 bases). Germline V gene data show CDR1 as SGHKS and CDR2 as YYEKEE (reference sequence). V gave up 4 bases and J gave up 4 bases, with 14 bases separating them. This CDR3 is built from 14 residues. This chain's CDR3 is CASSHLGGGYGYTF. In nucleotides, the CDR3 is TGTGCCAGCAGCCACCTCGGGGGCGGCTATGGCTACACCTTC.

CDR3 DNA: TGTGCCAGCAGCGCCACCAGCTATGGCTACACCTTC. This sequence encodes CASSATSYGYTF. This sequence joins TRBV11-1 and TRBJ1-2; D is ambiguous. The CDR3 covers 12 residues. Germline CDR1 and CDR2: SGHAT and FQDESV (reference sequence). Trimming took 5 bases from V and 4 from J, leaving 8 bases between them.

The CDR3 is CASSFGLTDTQYF. As DNA, the CDR3 is TGTGCCAGCAGCTTCGGGTTAACAGATACGCAGTATTTT. This chain joins TRBV7-3 and TRBJ2-3; D unresolved. Germline values: CDR1 SGHTA, CDR2 FQGTGA. V gave up 3 bases and J gave up 3 bases, with 7 bases separating them. The CDR3 is 13 amino acids.